This T cell receptor (beta chain) was recorded in a study of blood T cells in healthy people across ages. Germline V gene sequence: CDR1 SGHRS, CDR2 YFSETQ. V trimming: 8 bases; J trimming: 5 bases; junction bases outside the gene matches: 16. There are 17 residues in the CDR3. Then a second PCR, running roughly 7 to 12 cycles, was carried out with a sample-barcoded 5' primer and a J-beta primer mix. A minimum of 2.5 million CDR3-containing paired-end reads was obtained for each sample. TCRdb processed the 5' RACE reads anew with MiXCR; each CDR3 protein has one entry. The table has roughly 1,800,000 distinct CDR3 sequences, 40% to 55% seen once. Regarding this clonotype: Its specificity is not known.

Study conclusions and caveats: Age showed a roughly linear inverse relationship with TCR beta diversity per million T cells. Naive and antigen-experienced cells were not separated, limiting conclusive comparison. The authors considered diversity estimates from one million T cells to be underestimates.

This TCR derives from a woman in her thirties or forties in good health. Sequencing used blood. This chain joins TRBV5-1 and TRBJ2-3, with 11 bases fitting TRBD2. The CDR3 sequence is CASRTSGPAWEVDTQYF. CDR3 nucleotide sequence: TGCGCCAGTCGGACTAGCGGGCCGGCCTGGGAGGTAGATACGCAGTATTTT.